This T cell receptor beta chain was sequenced in a study of cytomegalovirus exposure and HLA in healthy donors (dated by TCRdb to the late 2010s). Background for the entire study: In an earlier analysis of roughly 500 of the donors, approximately 300 Gb of sequence data and about 110 million unique TCR beta sequences from 180 million or so T cells were reported. An earlier analysis of some 500 of the donors used high-throughput TCR beta sequencing to judge whether each TCR beta V gene segment behaved as functional or pseudogenic. HLA typing covered class I and class II loci at four-digit resolution. High-throughput TCR immunosequencing, statistical association of individual TCRs with disease status, and machine learning were combined to predict cytomegalovirus infection status. Donor age, sex, ethnicity and CMV serostatus were compiled together with the repertoire data. Across roughly 420 genotyped donors of the cohort, an average of about 220,000 unique TCR beta nucleotide sequences per donor were sequenced, and roughly a sixth of those sequences were non-productive. Because of strong linkage in the cohort, roughly five DR-DQ haplotypes were treated as single units for association and clustering. The number of typed donors differed by locus: about 620-640 for A, B, C, DRB1 and DQB1; approximately 530 for DQA1; roughly 600 for DPA1; and around 470 for DPB1. Among the roughly 390 genotyped donors, approximately 81% belonged to the genetic ancestry cluster associated with self-reported Caucasian donors. Approximately 310 gigabases of sequencing data and approximately 85 million unique TCR sequences were included in an early release covering 550 to 650 HLA-typed donors. In the later analysis, no new phenotypic data were used to find candidate immune exposures; instead, reliance was placed on TCR beta sequences and their occurrence across donors. All discovery cohort repertoires had been generated using a single sequencing platform. The aim of the study was to test whether cataloging public T cell receptors could identify signatures of past pathogen exposure. In a later analysis, previously published TCR beta repertoires from 666 donors were re-analyzed and high-resolution HLA genotyping was added so that TCR occurrence patterns could be studied. The T cell repertoires of roughly 660 subjects were profiled by immunosequencing and related to cytomegalovirus serostatus. Besides the first cohort of about 730 subjects, a separate validation cohort made up of 90 to 150 different subjects was used. Genome-wide SNP genotypes for about 65% of the 666 donors were used in a later genetic analysis, which treated that subset as a discovery cohort. What the research found in general, with its limitations: A later genetic analysis associated a missense DCLRE1C variant with V-gene and J-gene trimming of TCR beta chains, and an independent cohort replicated the association. Most TCR sequences were seen in very few donors, while some public TCRs were found in many individuals. The classifier was reported to diagnose cytomegalovirus status with high specificity and sensitivity in both the original cohort and the validation cohort. Specific HLA alleles were associated with 15,000 to 20,000 TCR beta sequences at a false discovery rate of 0.05 in a later analysis. A later analysis found that TCR association rates varied across HLA loci, with DRB1 alleles showing the most associated TCRs and HLA-C alleles the fewest. About 17 rarely observed V segments, including chromosome 9 orphons, were excluded from the earlier analysis of 550 to 700 of the donors because counts were too low. A further reported finding was that TCR beta sequences accurately predicted the HLA-A and HLA-B alleles for most subjects in the first cohort. Broadly in line with IMGT annotations, most TCR beta V segments showed up in productive rearrangements about 87% or about 30% of the time in an earlier analysis of several hundred of the donors. In the study, some 160 TCR beta chains were listed as associated with cytomegalovirus. Presence/absence analyses assumed roughly uniform sequencing depth across donors, an assumption that may not hold. Some IMGT-functional V segments, including TRBV6-2 and TRBV6-3, could not be told apart with the 87-base-pair reads, so those segments were excluded. A later analysis found that most CMV-associated TCR beta chains appeared HLA-restricted, with HLA associations seemingly driven largely by CMV exposure. According to a later genetic analysis, donors in an Asian-associated ancestry cluster had fewer N-insertions in productive TCRs than the roughly 670-donor mean. CMV serostatus was the only immune exposure information available for the cohort. A cluster of highly shared sequence variants was judged likely to represent a technical artifact of the sequencing pipeline. Three of the identified cytomegalovirus-associated TCR beta chains were confirmed in vitro to be specific for cytomegalovirus antigens. Assigning TCR associations to individual alleles was difficult when HLA alleles, especially DR and DQ, strongly co-occurred. A later analysis reported that several top co-occurrence clusters appeared linked to parvovirus B19, influenza, CMV and Epstein-Barr virus. Because HLA typing was missing for some donors at each locus, association tests included only the typed subset. The cohort was sequenced for TCR beta chains only, and without alpha or paired-chain data the features that could be detected were limited. Linkage disequilibrium might explain the correlated functional status among segregating V segments, but an unknown experimental factor could not be ruled out. It was suggested by the authors that the approach could potentially be generalized to other disease states and immunological phenotypes. In a later analysis, HLA-associated TCR beta chains were found to be more clonally expanded and to have lower generation probabilities than equally common non-associated chains.

Of note for this clone: Its antigen remains unidentified. Per-base quality was not reported, and no clone a single base away is much larger than it.

Receptor libraries were prepared by the immunoSEQ multiplex PCR assay. A mixture of 60 forward primers for TCR Vbeta segments and 13 reverse primers for TCR Jbeta segments was used in the multiplex PCR. A multiplex PCR assay on genomic DNA amplified the CDR3 region of rearranged TCR beta genes. The Illumina HiSeq System was used to sequence the amplified TCR beta libraries as 87-base-pair reads. The paper's processing steps were these. A later analysis counted approximately 84 million unique TCR beta chains across the 650 to 700 repertoires, and 10 million to 12 million of these chains were shared by at least two donors. Raw reads were error-corrected and collapsed into unique sequences with a nearest-neighbor algorithm that merged closely related sequences to remove PCR and sequencing errors. V, D and J gene segments were assigned by aligning CDR3 sequences to IMGT reference sequences. For a sequence to be retained, at least a six-nucleotide match to both a V gene segment and a J gene segment was required. A rearrangement counted as productive if the CDR3 had no stop codons and remained in frame with V and J, and every other rearrangement counted as non-productive. Following IMGT convention, CDR3 was defined as the stretch from the second conserved V-encoded cysteine up to the conserved J-encoded phenylalanine. The earlier analysis of fewer than 700 of the donors excluded sequences that lacked an unambiguous match to a single V gene segment. An earlier analysis of just under 600 of the donors called V segments functional above 56.7% productive rearrangements and segregating when the between-donor standard deviation exceeded 5%. To diagnose cytomegalovirus status from the catalog of TCR beta chain sequences, a statistical classification framework was built. In a later analysis, TCR nucleotide sequences were compared against IMGT/GENE-DB human TR gene sequences so that V and J genes could be assigned. A later analysis assigned CDR3 sequences and most-parsimonious VDJ recombination scenarios with the TCRdist pipeline. A later analysis defined each TCR beta chain by its CDR3 amino acid sequence plus V-gene family, and excluded reads lacking a unique V-gene family. To address suspected cross-contamination and a sequencing artifact, a later analysis removed approximately 600 highly shared, low-generation-probability nucleotide sequences. In a later analysis, a clonal expansion index was calculated for each public chain from normalized within-repertoire ranks of inferred template counts. A later analysis computed generation probabilities with a VDJ recombination model fitted to out-of-frame rearrangements, and checked the results against IGoR. Hypergeometric tests were used in a later analysis to score TCR-TCR, TCR-HLA and TCR-CMV co-occurrence, with a repertoire-size bias correction applied to the TCR pairs. To estimate false discovery rates, a later analysis permuted the HLA or CMV assignments 20 times. In a later analysis, co-occurring TCRs were grouped with DBSCAN, and TCRdist sequence similarity was added when clustering was performed within HLA-allele-positive subsets. For co-occurrence clustering, repertoires with fewer than 30,000 or more than 120,000 public chains were excluded, along with five or six repertoires with anomalous nucleotide sharing. TCRdb carries this immuneACCESS record with in-frame sequences only. Its versions omit some clonotypes, under half of them owing to an unresolved V gene in the studies checked, with the rest unexplained. From that table come the V and J calls and clone size; the DNA was used to work out D and trimming. In all, the sample holds under 70,000 clones, and 75% to 90% of those were seen once. Roughly 2% of the sample belongs to the ten largest clones.

The cohort consisted of 650 to 700 healthy bone marrow donors. All cohort members were sampled while nominally healthy, although unrecorded immune exposures were likely present. The donor tested CMV seronegative, placing the donor among the 350 to 400 seronegative members of the cohort. Each donor provided a peripheral blood sample, and peripheral blood mononuclear cells were used for TCR beta sequencing. The Qiagen DNeasy Blood Extraction Kit was used to extract genomic DNA from the blood cell samples. Trimming removed 4 bases from V and 2 bases from J, leaving 11 bases between the germline ends. From the germline V gene, CDR1 is SQVTM and CDR2 is ANQGSEA. The CDR3, cysteine through phenylalanine, is 13 amino acids long. Here the CDR3 DNA is all that survives: 39 bases in frame from base 1.

The chain uses TRBV29-1 and TRBJ1-2; TRBD1 is a weak D gene call, 5 bases matching. The TCR was taken from a woman under 40 in good health and CMV-seronegative. Specimen: PBMCs. For the CDR3, the sequence is CSVAEGANYGYTF. The nucleotides are TGCAGCGTTGCAGAAGGGGCAAACTATGGCTACACCTTC.